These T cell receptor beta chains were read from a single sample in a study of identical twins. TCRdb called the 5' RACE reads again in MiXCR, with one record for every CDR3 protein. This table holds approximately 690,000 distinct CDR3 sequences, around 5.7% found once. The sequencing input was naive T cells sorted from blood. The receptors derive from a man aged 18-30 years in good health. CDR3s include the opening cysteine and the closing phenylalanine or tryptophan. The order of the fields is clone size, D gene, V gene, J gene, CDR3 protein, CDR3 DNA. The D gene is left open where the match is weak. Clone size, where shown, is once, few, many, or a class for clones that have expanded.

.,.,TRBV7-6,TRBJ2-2,CASSLRMGDTGELFF,TGTGCCAGCTCCTTGAGGATGGGCGACACCGGGGAGCTGTTTTTT
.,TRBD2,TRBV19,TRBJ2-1,CATSPGLYPDEQFF,TGTGCCACCTCTCCGGGACTATACCCCGATGAGCAGTTCTTC
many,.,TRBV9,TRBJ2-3,CASSPTRGRADTQYF,TGTGCCAGCAGCCCAACCCGGGGCCGGGCAGATACGCAGTATTTT
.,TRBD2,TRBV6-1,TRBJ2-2,CASRGLAGGPGTGELFF,TGTGCCAGCAGGGGACTAGCGGGAGGGCCGGGCACCGGGGAGCTGTTTTTT
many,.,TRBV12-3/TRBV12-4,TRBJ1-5,CASSLAGGRTQPQHF,TGTGCCAGCAGTTTGGCAGGAGGCAGGACTCAGCCCCAGCATTTT
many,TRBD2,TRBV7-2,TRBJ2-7,CASSRTSGILNYEQYF,TGTGCCAGCAGCCGGACTAGCGGAATACTAAACTACGAGCAGTACTTC
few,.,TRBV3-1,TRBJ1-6,CASSQDYWGDSPLHF,TGTGCCAGCAGCCAAGATTATTGGGGAGATTCACCCCTCCACTTT
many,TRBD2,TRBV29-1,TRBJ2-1,CSGRLATYNEQFF,TGCAGCGGAAGACTAGCGACCTACAATGAGCAGTTCTTC
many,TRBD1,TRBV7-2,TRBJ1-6,CASSSQGAGNSPLHF,TGTGCCAGCAGCTCACAGGGGGCGGGTAATTCACCCCTCCACTTT
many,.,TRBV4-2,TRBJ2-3,CASSQEGDPNPTQYF,TGTGCCAGCAGCCAAGAGGGGGACCCGAACCCTACGCAGTATTTT
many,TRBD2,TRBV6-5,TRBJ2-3,CASSYSFSSGPDTQYF,TGTGCCAGCAGTTACTCGTTTTCTAGCGGGCCCGATACGCAGTATTTT
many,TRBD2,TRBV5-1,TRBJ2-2,CASSSSLGLAGGGTGELFF,TGCGCCAGCAGCTCCAGTCTAGGACTAGCGGGAGGTGGTACCGGGGAGCTGTTTTTT
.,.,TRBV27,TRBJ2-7,CASSRAPGSYEQYF,TGTGCCAGCAGCCGGGCCCCCGGGAGCTACGAGCAGTACTTC
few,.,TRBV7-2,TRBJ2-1,CASSLAWGSYNEQFF,TGTGCCAGCAGCTTAGCCTGGGGCTCCTACAATGAGCAGTTCTTC
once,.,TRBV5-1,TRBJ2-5,CASSGRRSETQYF,TGCGCCAGCTCCGGACGGAGGTCAGAGACCCAGTACTTC
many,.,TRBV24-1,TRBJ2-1,CATSDSREAGYNEQFF,TGTGCCACCAGTGATTCGAGGGAGGCGGGGTACAATGAGCAGTTCTTC
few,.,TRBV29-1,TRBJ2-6,CSVEDPGSGANVLTF,TGCAGCGTTGAAGATCCTGGGTCTGGGGCCAACGTCCTGACTTTC
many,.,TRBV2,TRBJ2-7,CASTGGASLEQYF,TGTGCCAGCACGGGGGGCGCCTCCCTCGAGCAGTACTTC
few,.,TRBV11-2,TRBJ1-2,CASSPRGGGGYGYTF,TGTGCCAGCAGCCCCCGAGGCGGAGGAGGCTATGGCTACACCTTC
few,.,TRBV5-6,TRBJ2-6,CASSLKGGLKSGANVLTF,TGTGCCAGCAGCTTGAAAGGGGGACTAAAATCTGGGGCCAACGTCCTGACTTTC
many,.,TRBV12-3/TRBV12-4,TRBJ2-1,CASSRPARGLYNEQFF,TGTGCCAGCAGCCGACCGGCTAGGGGCTTATACAATGAGCAGTTCTTC
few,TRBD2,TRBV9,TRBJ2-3,CASSVGLPGQDTSGSIDTQYF,TGTGCCAGCAGCGTAGGTCTGCCCGGACAGGACACTAGCGGGAGTATAGATACGCAGTATTTT
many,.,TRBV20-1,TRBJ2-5,CSARGSPARQETQYF,TGCAGTGCTAGAGGGAGCCCAGCCCGCCAAGAGACCCAGTACTTC
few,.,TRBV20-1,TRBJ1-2,CSAAEDRNYGYTF,TGCAGTGCTGCCGAAGACAGGAACTATGGCTACACCTTC
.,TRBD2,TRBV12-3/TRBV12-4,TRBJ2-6,CASSKGLAGPSGANVLTF,TGTGCCAGCAGCAAGGGACTAGCGGGACCCTCTGGGGCCAACGTCCTGACTTTC
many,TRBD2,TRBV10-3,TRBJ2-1,CAISGLAGVNEQFF,TGTGCCATCAGTGGTCTAGCGGGAGTGAATGAGCAGTTCTTC
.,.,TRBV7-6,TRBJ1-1,CASSLAAGDVASIPMNTEAFF,TGTGCCAGCAGCTTAGCAGCAGGAGACGTAGCCTCCATTCCAATGAACACTGAAGCTTTCTTT
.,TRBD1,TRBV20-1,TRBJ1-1,CSARVGGTDTEAFF,TGCAGTGCTAGAGTAGGCGGGACAGACACTGAAGCTTTCTTT
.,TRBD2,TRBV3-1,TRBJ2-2,CASSPGTSVVGELFF,TGTGCCAGCAGCCCCGGGACTAGCGTGGTCGGGGAGCTGTTTTTT
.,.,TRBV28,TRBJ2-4,CASTTSEGGNIQYF,TGTGCCAGCACTACCTCCGAGGGAGGAAACATTCAGTACTTC
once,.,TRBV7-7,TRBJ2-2,CASSRDPGPGELFF,TGTGCCAGCAGCCGAGACCCGGGTCCCGGGGAGCTGTTTTTT
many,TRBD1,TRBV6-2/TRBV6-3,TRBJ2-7,CASSRNRGHEQYF,TGTGCCAGCAGTCGAAACAGGGGGCACGAGCAGTACTTC
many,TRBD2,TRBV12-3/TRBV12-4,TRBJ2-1,CASSLLLAGDRNEQFF,TGTGCCAGCAGTCTACTGCTAGCGGGAGATCGCAATGAGCAGTTCTTC
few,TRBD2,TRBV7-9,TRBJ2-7,CASSPLAGEAYEQYF,TGTGCCAGCAGCCCTCTAGCGGGAGAGGCCTACGAGCAGTACTTC
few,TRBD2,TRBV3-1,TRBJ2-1,CASSDLSSGPVQNEQFF,TGTGCCAGCAGCGACCTTTCTAGCGGCCCTGTTCAGAATGAGCAGTTCTTC
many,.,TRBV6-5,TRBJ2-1,CASRSPRELGTIGVEQFF,TGTGCCAGCAGAAGCCCTAGGGAACTGGGGACCATTGGGGTTGAGCAGTTCTTC
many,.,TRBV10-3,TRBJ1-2,CAISDRGGNGYTF,TGTGCCATCAGTGACCGGGGTGGGAATGGCTACACCTTC
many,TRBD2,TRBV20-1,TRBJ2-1,CSARAVAGESYNEQFF,TGCAGTGCTAGAGCGGTAGCGGGAGAGTCCTACAATGAGCAGTTCTTC